This TCR beta chain was identified in a study of T cell responses to AZD1222 COVID-19 vaccine. Sequencing was performed with immunoSEQ multiplex PCR; in TCRdb, only in-frame clones are kept and a portion is missing. The sample records roughly 140,000 clones, 88% being singletons. The CDR3 has 13 amino acids. With 3 bases removed from V and 4 bases from J, the gap between germline ends came to 10 bases. CDR1 SGHRS and CDR2 YFSETQ come from the germline V gene. The input for sequencing was peripheral blood, taken on day 0 of AZD1222 vaccination. The V and J genes are TRBV5-1 and TRBJ1-1; D gene ambiguous. This sequence originates from an adult in good health. The CDR3 loop reads CASSYGDFTEAFF. CDR3 DNA: TGCGCCAGCAGCTACGGGGATTTCACTGAAGCTTTCTTT. The variable domain in full, with the rest retrieved from reference TRBV5-1 and TRBJ1-1, is KAGVTQTPRYLIKTRGQQVTLSCSPISGHRSVSWYQQTPGQGLQFLFEYFSETQRNKGNFPGRFSGRQFSNSRSEMNVSTLELGDSALYLCASSYGDFTEAFFGQGTRLTVV.